Listed below are T cell receptor beta chains from one sample, sequenced in a study of technical replicates of blood from a handful of donors. Produced via immunoSEQ multiplex PCR; TCRdb's table is partial and in-frame only. The table has about 70,000 clones, roughly 98% seen once; the top ten hold less than 0.25%. Sequenced sample: T cells isolated from PBMCs. These receptors came from a human donor in good health. CDR3s include the opening cysteine and the closing phenylalanine or tryptophan. Fields, in order: D gene, V gene, J gene, clone size, CDR3 protein, CDR3 DNA. D genes are given only for firm matches. Size values are once, few and many counts, or a class for expanded clones, and some rows have none.

D: TRBD2
V: TRBV10-2
J: TRBJ2-2
size: NA
CDR3: CASSLAGVRTGELFF
DNA: TGCGCCAGCAGTTTAGCGGGAGTCCGCACCGGGGAGCTGTTTTTT

D: TRBD2
V: TRBV9
J: TRBJ2-2
size: NA
CDR3: CASSVASGANTGELFF
DNA: TGTGCCAGCAGCGTAGCTAGCGGGGCGAACACCGGGGAGCTGTTTTTT

D: TRBD1
V: TRBV7-9
J: TRBJ2-1
size: NA
CDR3: CASRGMGQGSNEQFF
DNA: TGTGCCAGCAGGGGTATGGGACAGGGGAGCAATGAGCAGTTCTTC

D: TRBD2
V: TRBV5-6
J: TRBJ2-1
size: few
CDR3: CASSLTRLAGYAAQFF
DNA: TGTGCCAGCAGCTTAACCCGACTAGCGGGATACGCCGCACAGTTCTTC

D: NA
V: TRBV7-9
J: TRBJ1-1
size: NA
CDR3: CASSPDWTEAFF
DNA: TGTGCCAGCAGCCCTGACTGGACTGAAGCTTTCTTT

D: NA
V: TRBV18
J: TRBJ1-2
size: NA
CDR3: CASSPPGGYYGYTF
DNA: TGTGCCAGCTCACCACCGGGGGGGTACTATGGCTACACCTTC

D: NA
V: TRBV29-1
J: TRBJ1-1
size: NA
CDR3: CSVAQGSSEAFF
DNA: TGCAGCGTTGCTCAGGGTTCGTCTGAAGCTTTCTTT

D: NA
V: TRBV5-1
J: TRBJ2-2
size: NA
CDR3: CASSLPDTGELFF
DNA: TGCGCCAGCAGCCTACCGGACACCGGGGAGCTGTTTTTT

D: TRBD2
V: TRBV5-6
J: TRBJ2-7
size: once
CDR3: CASSLGGGFYEQYF
DNA: TGTGCCAGCAGCTTGGGGGGGGGATTTTACGAGCAGTACTTC

D: TRBD2
V: TRBV9
J: TRBJ2-3
size: NA
CDR3: CASSVELAGWLDTQYF
DNA: TGTGCCAGCAGCGTAGAACTAGCGGGATGGTTAGATACGCAGTATTTT

D: TRBD1
V: TRBV9
J: TRBJ1-1
size: NA
CDR3: CASSTETGGYTEAFF
DNA: TGTGCCAGCAGCACAGAGACAGGGGGGTACACTGAAGCTTTCTTT

D: NA
V: TRBV5-5
J: TRBJ1-1
size: NA
CDR3: CASTELQGYHTEAFF
DNA: TGTGCCAGCACCGAGTTACAGGGTTACCACACTGAAGCTTTCTTT

D: TRBD2
V: TRBV29-1
J: TRBJ2-1
size: NA
CDR3: CSVRGASGRWNEQFF
DNA: TGCAGCGTCCGGGGGGCTAGCGGGAGATGGAATGAGCAGTTCTTC

D: TRBD1
V: TRBV9
J: TRBJ1-3
size: NA
CDR3: CASSVGDSSGNTIYF
DNA: TGTGCCAGCAGCGTAGGGGACAGCTCTGGAAACACCATATATTTT

D: NA
V: TRBV18
J: TRBJ2-5
size: NA
CDR3: CASSPGLGQHQETQYF
DNA: TGTGCCAGCTCTCCAGGATTAGGACAGCACCAAGAGACCCAGTACTTC

D: NA
V: TRBV4-1
J: TRBJ2-1
size: NA
CDR3: CASSQDGQRDEQFF
DNA: TGCGCCAGCAGCCAAGACGGTCAGCGGGATGAGCAGTTCTTC

D: TRBD1
V: TRBV19
J: TRBJ2-7
size: NA
CDR3: CASSIGQGEQYF
DNA: TGTGCCAGTAGTATAGGACAGGGCGAGCAGTACTTC

D: TRBD1
V: TRBV6-6
J: TRBJ2-2
size: NA
CDR3: CASTVQGDTGELFF
DNA: TGTGCCAGCACTGTTCAGGGGGACACCGGGGAGCTGTTTTTT

D: NA
V: TRBV28
J: TRBJ2-1
size: NA
CDR3: CASSLLLEGLVDEQFF
DNA: TGTGCCAGCAGTCTCCTACTAGAAGGATTAGTGGATGAGCAGTTCTTC

D: NA
V: TRBV5-3
J: TRBJ2-2
size: NA
CDR3: CARGPTTGELFF
DNA: TGTGCAAGGGGCCCGACCACCGGGGAGCTGTTTTTT

D: NA
V: TRBV2
J: TRBJ2-1
size: once
CDR3: CASSGEYGYNEQFF
DNA: TGTGCCAGCAGTGGGGAGTATGGGTACAATGAGCAGTTCTTC

D: TRBD1
V: TRBV19
J: TRBJ1-1
size: NA
CDR3: CASSSRQGMNTEAFF
DNA: TGTGCCAGTAGTTCCCGACAGGGGATGAACACTGAAGCTTTCTTT

D: NA
V: TRBV5-4
J: TRBJ1-1
size: NA
CDR3: CASSLNQGSTEAFF
DNA: TGTGCCAGCAGCCTCAACCAGGGTTCGACTGAAGCTTTCTTT

D: TRBD2
V: TRBV9
J: TRBJ2-1
size: NA
CDR3: CASSPAGKPGLAVYNEQFF
DNA: TGTGCCAGCAGCCCCGCAGGCAAACCGGGACTAGCGGTGTACAATGAGCAGTTCTTC

D: NA
V: TRBV19
J: TRBJ2-1
size: NA
CDR3: CASSIAVNEQFF
DNA: TGTGCCAGTAGTATTGCGGTAAATGAGCAGTTCTTC

D: NA
V: TRBV5-1
J: TRBJ2-7
size: NA
CDR3: CASSLAVSGAYEQYF
DNA: TGCGCCAGCAGCTTGGCTGTCTCAGGGGCCTACGAGCAGTACTTC

D: TRBD1
V: TRBV28
J: TRBJ2-1
size: NA
CDR3: CASSSQGQPYNEQFF
DNA: TGTGCCAGCAGTTCCCAGGGACAGCCTTATAATGAGCAGTTCTTC

D: NA
V: TRBV4-1
J: TRBJ2-1
size: NA
CDR3: CASSPRASLLRGPGDEQFF
DNA: TGCGCCAGCAGCCCCCGGGCCTCCCTACTTAGAGGACCGGGGGATGAGCAGTTCTTC

D: TRBD1
V: TRBV12-5
J: TRBJ1-1
size: NA
CDR3: CASGPGTGHSVNTEAFF
DNA: TGTGCTAGTGGCCCAGGGACAGGACATTCGGTGAACACTGAAGCTTTCTTT

D: NA
V: TRBV6-5
J: TRBJ2-1
size: NA
CDR3: CASSYSSASNEQFF
DNA: TGTGCCAGCAGTTACTCTAGCGCCAGCAATGAGCAGTTCTTC

D: NA
V: TRBV7-2
J: TRBJ2-7
size: NA
CDR3: CASSPRAGDNSYEQYF
DNA: TGTGCCAGCAGCCCCCGGGCGGGTGACAACTCCTACGAGCAGTACTTC

D: NA
V: TRBV19
J: TRBJ2-7
size: NA
CDR3: CASSVHREEGYEQYF
DNA: TGTGCCAGTAGTGTTCACAGGGAAGAGGGCTACGAGCAGTACTTC

D: TRBD2
V: TRBV2
J: TRBJ2-5
size: NA
CDR3: CASTAGAVGETQYF
DNA: TGTGCCAGCACGGCGGGAGCGGTAGGAGAGACCCAGTACTTC

D: TRBD2
V: TRBV27
J: TRBJ2-1
size: NA
CDR3: CASSSGTSGRSEQFF
DNA: TGTGCCAGCAGTTCCGGGACTAGCGGGAGAAGCGAGCAGTTCTTC

D: TRBD1
V: TRBV6-5
J: TRBJ1-2
size: NA
CDR3: CASSYGTGIGYTF
DNA: TGTGCCAGCAGTTACGGGACAGGGATTGGCTACACCTTC

D: TRBD1
V: TRBV11-1
J: TRBJ2-2
size: NA
CDR3: CASSLLGTGGGGELFF
DNA: TGTGCCAGCAGCCTCCTTGGGACAGGGGGCGGCGGGGAGCTGTTTTTT

D: TRBD1
V: TRBV29-1
J: TRBJ1-1
size: NA
CDR3: CSVMVMDRDTEAFF
DNA: TGCAGCGTCATGGTTATGGACAGGGACACTGAAGCTTTCTTT

D: NA
V: TRBV18
J: TRBJ2-3
size: NA
CDR3: CASVTSLALRDTQYF
DNA: TGTGCCAGCGTAACCTCCCTAGCTCTCAGAGATACGCAGTATTTT

D: TRBD2
V: TRBV7-9
J: TRBJ2-2
size: NA
CDR3: CASSLELAGVYTGELFF
DNA: TGTGCCAGCAGCTTGGAATTAGCGGGAGTATACACCGGGGAGCTGTTTTTT

D: NA
V: TRBV19
J: TRBJ1-1
size: NA
CDR3: CASSIGTPNTEAFF
DNA: TGTGCCAGTAGTATTGGGACACCAAACACTGAAGCTTTCTTT

D: TRBD1
V: TRBV7-2
J: TRBJ1-2
size: NA
CDR3: CASSLAGEAGQGDGYTF
DNA: TGTGCCAGCAGCTTAGCAGGGGAAGCGGGACAGGGCGATGGCTACACCTTC

D: NA
V: TRBV28
J: TRBJ1-5
size: many
CDR3: CASSSGHSNQPQHF
DNA: TGTGCCAGCAGTTCGGGACACAGCAATCAGCCCCAGCATTTT

D: NA
V: TRBV30
J: TRBJ1-6
size: NA
CDR3: CAWPNHQGSVSPLHF
DNA: TGTGCCTGGCCTAATCACCAAGGGAGTGTTTCACCCCTCCACTTT

D: TRBD1
V: TRBV28
J: TRBJ1-2
size: NA
CDR3: CATPGQGGYGYTF
DNA: TGTGCCACCCCGGGACAGGGGGGCTATGGCTACACCTTC

D: TRBD2
V: TRBV5-4
J: TRBJ2-7
size: NA
CDR3: CASSQRLAPYEQYF
DNA: TGTGCCAGCAGCCAAAGACTAGCGCCCTACGAGCAGTACTTC

D: NA
V: TRBV4-1
J: TRBJ2-7
size: NA
CDR3: CASSWDWHEQYF
DNA: TGCGCCAGCAGCTGGGACTGGCACGAGCAGTACTTC

D: TRBD1
V: TRBV19
J: TRBJ2-3
size: NA
CDR3: CASGTVSTDTQYF
DNA: TGTGCCAGTGGGACAGTTAGCACAGATACGCAGTATTTT

D: NA
V: TRBV6-5
J: TRBJ2-1
size: NA
CDR3: CASRVTGTPYNEQFF
DNA: TGTGCCAGCAGAGTTACAGGGACCCCTTACAATGAGCAGTTCTTC

D: NA
V: TRBV4-3
J: TRBJ1-5
size: NA
CDR3: CASSQVWAGRQPQHF
DNA: TGCGCCAGCAGCCAAGTCTGGGCAGGGAGGCAGCCCCAGCATTTT

D: TRBD1
V: TRBV27
J: TRBJ2-7
size: NA
CDR3: CASSLGLRDSAPYEQYF
DNA: TGTGCCAGCAGTTTAGGGCTCCGGGACAGTGCCCCCTACGAGCAGTACTTC

D: TRBD1
V: TRBV28
J: TRBJ1-2
size: NA
CDR3: CASSLQGASGYTF
DNA: TGTGCCAGCAGCTTACAGGGGGCAAGTGGCTACACCTTC

D: NA
V: TRBV27
J: TRBJ2-1
size: NA
CDR3: CASSLSAGPYNEQFF
DNA: TGTGCCAGCAGTTTATCGGCGGGACCCTACAATGAGCAGTTCTTC